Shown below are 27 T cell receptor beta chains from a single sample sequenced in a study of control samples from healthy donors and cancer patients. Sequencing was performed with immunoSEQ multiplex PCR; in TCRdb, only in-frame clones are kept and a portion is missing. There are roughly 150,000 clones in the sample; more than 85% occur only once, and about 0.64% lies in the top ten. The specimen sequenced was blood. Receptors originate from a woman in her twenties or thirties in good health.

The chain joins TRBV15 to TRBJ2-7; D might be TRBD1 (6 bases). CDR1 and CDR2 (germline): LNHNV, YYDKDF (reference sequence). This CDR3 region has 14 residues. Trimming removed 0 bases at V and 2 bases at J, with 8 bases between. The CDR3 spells CATSREEGAYEQYF. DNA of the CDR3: TGTGCCACCAGCAGAGAAGAGGGGGCCTACGAGCAGTACTTC.

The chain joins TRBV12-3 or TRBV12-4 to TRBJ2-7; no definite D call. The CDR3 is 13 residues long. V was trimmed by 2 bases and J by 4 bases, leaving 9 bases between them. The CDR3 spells CASSLRVRYEQYF. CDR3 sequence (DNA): TGTGCCAGCAGTTTAAGGGTCCGGTACGAGCAGTACTTC.

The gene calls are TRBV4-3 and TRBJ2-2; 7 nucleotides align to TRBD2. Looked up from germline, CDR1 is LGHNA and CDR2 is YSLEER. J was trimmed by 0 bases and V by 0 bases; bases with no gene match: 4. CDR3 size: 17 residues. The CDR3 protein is CASSQERGLPNTGELFF. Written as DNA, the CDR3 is TGCGCCAGCAGCCAAGAAAGGGGACTACCGAACACCGGGGAGCTGTTTTTT.

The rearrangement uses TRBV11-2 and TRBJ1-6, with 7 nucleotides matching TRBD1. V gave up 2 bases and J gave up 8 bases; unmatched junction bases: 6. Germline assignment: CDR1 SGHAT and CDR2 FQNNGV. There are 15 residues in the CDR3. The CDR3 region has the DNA TGTGCCAGCAGCTTAATTTCTCAGGGGGATTCACCCCTCCACTTT. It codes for CASSLISQGDSPLHF. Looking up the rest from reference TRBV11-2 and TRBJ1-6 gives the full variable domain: EAGVAQSPRYKIIEKRQSVAFWCNPISGHATLYWYQQILGQGPKLLIQFQNNGVVDDSQLPKDRFSAERLKGVDSTLKIQPAKLEDSAVYLCASSLISQGDSPLHFGNGTRLTVT.

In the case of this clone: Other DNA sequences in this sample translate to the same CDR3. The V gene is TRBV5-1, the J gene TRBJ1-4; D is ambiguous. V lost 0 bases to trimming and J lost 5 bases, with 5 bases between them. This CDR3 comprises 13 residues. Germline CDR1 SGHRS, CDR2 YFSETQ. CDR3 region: CASSLGPNEKLFF. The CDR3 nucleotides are TGCGCCAGCAGCTTGGGTCCCAATGAAAAACTGTTTTTT. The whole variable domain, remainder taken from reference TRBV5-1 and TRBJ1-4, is KAGVTQTPRYLIKTRGQQVTLSCSPISGHRSVSWYQQTPGQGLQFLFEYFSETQRNKGNFPGRFSGRQFSNSRSEMNVSTLELGDSALYLCASSLGPNEKLFFGSGTQLSVL.

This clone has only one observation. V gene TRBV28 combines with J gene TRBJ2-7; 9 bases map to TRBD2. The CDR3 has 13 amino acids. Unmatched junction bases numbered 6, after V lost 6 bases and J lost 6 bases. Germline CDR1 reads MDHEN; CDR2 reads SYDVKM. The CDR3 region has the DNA TGTGCCAGCAGGAGACTAGCGGAAGGCGAGCAGTACTTC. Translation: CASRRLAEGEQYF.

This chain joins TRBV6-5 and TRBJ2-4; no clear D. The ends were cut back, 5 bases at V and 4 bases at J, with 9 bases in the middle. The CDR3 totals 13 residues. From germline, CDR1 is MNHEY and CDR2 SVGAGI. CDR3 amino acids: CASSPNKKNIQYF. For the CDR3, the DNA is TGTGCCAGCAGTCCGAACAAAAAAAACATTCAGTACTTC.

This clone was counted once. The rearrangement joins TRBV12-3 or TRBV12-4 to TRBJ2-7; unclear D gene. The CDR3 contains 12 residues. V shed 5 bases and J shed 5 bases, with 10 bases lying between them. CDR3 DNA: TGTGCCAGCAGTCCAGGTTTTCACGAGCAGTACTTC. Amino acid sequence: CASSPGFHEQYF.

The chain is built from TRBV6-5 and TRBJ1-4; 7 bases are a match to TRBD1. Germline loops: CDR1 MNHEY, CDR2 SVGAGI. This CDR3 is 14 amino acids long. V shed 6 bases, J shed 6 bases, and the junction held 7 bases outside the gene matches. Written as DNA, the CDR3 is TGTGCCAGCAGCGGGACAGTGAGTCATGAAAAACTGTTTTTT. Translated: CASSGTVSHEKLFF.

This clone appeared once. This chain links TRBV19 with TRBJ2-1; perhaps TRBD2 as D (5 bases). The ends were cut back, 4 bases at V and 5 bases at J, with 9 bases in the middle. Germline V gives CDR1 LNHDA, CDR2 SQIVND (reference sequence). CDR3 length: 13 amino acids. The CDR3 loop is CASSTLANNEQFF. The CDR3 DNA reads TGTGCCAGTAGTACCTTAGCGAACAATGAGCAGTTCTTC.

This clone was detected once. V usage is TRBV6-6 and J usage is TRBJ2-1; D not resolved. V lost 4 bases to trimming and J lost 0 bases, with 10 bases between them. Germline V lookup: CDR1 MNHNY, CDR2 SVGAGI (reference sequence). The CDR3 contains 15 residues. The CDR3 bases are TGTGCCAGCAGTTCGGACGGTGGCTCCTACAATGAGCAGTTCTTC. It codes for CASSSDGGSYNEQFF.

This CDR3 is CASRAVAGGTDTQYF. The CDR3 DNA reads TGTGCCAGCAGGGCGGTAGCGGGAGGCACAGATACGCAGTATTTT. V gene TRBV6-4 combines with J gene TRBJ2-3; TRBD2 agrees at 9 bases. Looked up from germline, CDR1 is MRHNA and CDR2 is SNTAGT. V lost 6 bases and J lost 1; bases outside the gene matches: 5. The CDR3 is made up of 15 amino acids.

CDR3 sequence: CASSHSSGGSPLHF. In DNA, the CDR3 is TGCGCCAGCAGCCACTCGAGCGGGGGGTCACCCCTCCACTTT. V is TRBV4-1 and J is TRBJ1-6, with D tentatively TRBD1 (5 bases). This CDR3 contains 14 residues. Germline CDR1 and CDR2: MGHRA and YSYEKL. The V end lost 3 bases, the J end lost 10 bases, and 13 bases lay between the germline ends.

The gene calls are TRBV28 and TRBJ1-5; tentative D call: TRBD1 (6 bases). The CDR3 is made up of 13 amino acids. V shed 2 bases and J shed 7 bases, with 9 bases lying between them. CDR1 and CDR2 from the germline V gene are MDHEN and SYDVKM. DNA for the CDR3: TGTGCCAGCAGTTTAGATACAGGGCAGCCCCAGCATTTT. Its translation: CASSLDTGQPQHF.

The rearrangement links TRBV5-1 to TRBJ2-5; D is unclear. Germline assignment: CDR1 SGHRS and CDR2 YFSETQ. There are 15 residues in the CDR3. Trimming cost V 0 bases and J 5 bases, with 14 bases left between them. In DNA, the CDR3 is TGCGCCAGCAGCTTGGGTTCAAAGGGATGGGAGACCCAGTACTTC. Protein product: CASSLGSKGWETQYF. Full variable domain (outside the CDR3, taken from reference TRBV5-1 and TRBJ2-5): KAGVTQTPRYLIKTRGQQVTLSCSPISGHRSVSWYQQTPGQGLQFLFEYFSETQRNKGNFPGRFSGRQFSNSRSEMNVSTLELGDSALYLCASSLGSKGWETQYFGPGTRLLVL.

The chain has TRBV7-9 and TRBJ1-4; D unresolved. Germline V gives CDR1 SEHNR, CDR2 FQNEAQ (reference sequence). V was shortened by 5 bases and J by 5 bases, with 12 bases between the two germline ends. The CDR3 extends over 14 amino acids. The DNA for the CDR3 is TGTGCCAGCAGCCTCAGCGGTACAAATGAAAAACTGTTTTTT. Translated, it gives CASSLSGTNEKLFF.

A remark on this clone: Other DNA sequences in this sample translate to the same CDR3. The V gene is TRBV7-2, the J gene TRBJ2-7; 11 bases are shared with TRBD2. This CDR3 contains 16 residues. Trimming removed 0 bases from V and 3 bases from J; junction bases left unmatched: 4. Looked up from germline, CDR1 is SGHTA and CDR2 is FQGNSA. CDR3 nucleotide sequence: TGTGCCAGCAGCTTAGCCCTAGCGGGAGGATACTACGAGCAGTACTTC. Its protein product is CASSLALAGGYYEQYF.

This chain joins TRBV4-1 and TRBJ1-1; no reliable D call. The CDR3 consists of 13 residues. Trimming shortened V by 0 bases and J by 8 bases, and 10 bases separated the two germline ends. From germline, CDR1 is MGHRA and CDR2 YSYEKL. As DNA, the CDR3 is TGCGCCAGCAGCCAAGAATGGGCGGGAGAAGCTTTCTTT. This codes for CASSQEWAGEAFF.

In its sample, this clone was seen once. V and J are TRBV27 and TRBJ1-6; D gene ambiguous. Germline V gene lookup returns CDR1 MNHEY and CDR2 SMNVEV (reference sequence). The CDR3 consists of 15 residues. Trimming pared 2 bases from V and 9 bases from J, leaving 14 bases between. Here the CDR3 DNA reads TGTGCCAGCAGTTTAAAGCCCCGAGCGAGTTCACCCCTCCACTTT. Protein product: CASSLKPRASSPLHF.

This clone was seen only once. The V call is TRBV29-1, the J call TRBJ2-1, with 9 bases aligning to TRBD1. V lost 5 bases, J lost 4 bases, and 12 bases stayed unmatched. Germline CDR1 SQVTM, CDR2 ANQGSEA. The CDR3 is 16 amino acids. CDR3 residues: CSVTESGQGRYNEQFF. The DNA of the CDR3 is TGCAGCGTTACTGAGTCTGGACAGGGGAGATACAATGAGCAGTTCTTC.

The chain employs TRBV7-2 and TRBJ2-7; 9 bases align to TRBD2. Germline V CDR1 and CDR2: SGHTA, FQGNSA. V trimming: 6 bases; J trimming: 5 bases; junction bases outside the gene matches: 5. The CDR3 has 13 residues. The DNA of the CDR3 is TGTGCCAGCAGGATCAGCGGGAGGAACGAGCAGTACTTC. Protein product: CASRISGRNEQYF.

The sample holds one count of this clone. In DNA, the CDR3 is TGTGCCAGCAGCTTTTACAAGGATTATGAAAAACTGTTTTTT. The encoded protein is CASSFYKDYEKLFF. V and J are TRBV7-9 and TRBJ1-4; D is undetermined. The V gene's germline CDR1 is SEHNR and CDR2 FQNEAQ (reference sequence). The CDR3 length is 14 residues. Trimming shortened V by 3 bases and J by 6 bases, and 11 bases separated the two germline ends.

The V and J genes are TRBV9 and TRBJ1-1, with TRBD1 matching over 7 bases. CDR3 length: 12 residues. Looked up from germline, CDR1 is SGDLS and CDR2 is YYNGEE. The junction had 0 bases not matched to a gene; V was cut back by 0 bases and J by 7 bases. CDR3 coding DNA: TGTGCCAGCAGCGTAGGACAGGGTGAAGCTTTCTTT. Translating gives CASSVGQGEAFF.

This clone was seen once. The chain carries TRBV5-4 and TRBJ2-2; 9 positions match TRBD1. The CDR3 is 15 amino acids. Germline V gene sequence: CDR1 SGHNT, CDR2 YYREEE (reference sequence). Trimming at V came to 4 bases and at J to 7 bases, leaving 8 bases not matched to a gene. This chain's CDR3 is CASSTTGGAVGELFF. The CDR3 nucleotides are TGTGCCAGCAGCACCACAGGGGGCGCGGTCGGGGAGCTGTTTTTT.

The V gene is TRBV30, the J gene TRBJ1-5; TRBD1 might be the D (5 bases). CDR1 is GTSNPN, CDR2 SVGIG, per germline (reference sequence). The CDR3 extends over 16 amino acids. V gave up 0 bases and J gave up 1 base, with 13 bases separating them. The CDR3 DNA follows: TGTGCCTGGAGTGTGGTAAGGGGCGGAAGCAATCAGCCCCAGCATTTT. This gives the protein CAWSVVRGGSNQPQHF.

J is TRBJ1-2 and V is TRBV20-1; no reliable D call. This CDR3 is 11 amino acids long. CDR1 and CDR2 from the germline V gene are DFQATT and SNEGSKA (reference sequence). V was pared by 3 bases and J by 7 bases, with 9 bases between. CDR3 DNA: TGCAGTGCTAGGGGGAGCGGTGGCTACACCTTC. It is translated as CSARGSGGYTF.

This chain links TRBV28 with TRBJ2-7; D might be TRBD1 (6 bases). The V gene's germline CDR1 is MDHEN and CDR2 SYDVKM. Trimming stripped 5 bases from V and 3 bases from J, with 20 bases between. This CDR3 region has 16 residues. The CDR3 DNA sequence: TGTGCCAGCAGTCCCTGGCCGGGACAAGGCGTCTACGAGCAGTACTTC. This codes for CASSPWPGQGVYEQYF.